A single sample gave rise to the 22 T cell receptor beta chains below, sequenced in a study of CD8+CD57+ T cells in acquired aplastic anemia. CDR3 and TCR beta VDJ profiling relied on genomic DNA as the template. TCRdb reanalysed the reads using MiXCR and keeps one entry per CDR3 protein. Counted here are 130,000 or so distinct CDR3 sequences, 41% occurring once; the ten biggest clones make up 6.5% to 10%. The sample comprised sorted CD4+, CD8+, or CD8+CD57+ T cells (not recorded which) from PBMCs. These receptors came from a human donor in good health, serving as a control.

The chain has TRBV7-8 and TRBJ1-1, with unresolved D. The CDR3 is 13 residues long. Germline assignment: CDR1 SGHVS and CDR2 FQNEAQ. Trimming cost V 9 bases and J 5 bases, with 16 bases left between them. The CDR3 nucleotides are TGTGCCAGTCGGTTCGCCCGGCATACTGAAGCTTTCTTT. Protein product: CASRFARHTEAFF. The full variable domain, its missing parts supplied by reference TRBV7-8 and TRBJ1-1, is GAGVSQSPRYKVAKRGQDVALRCDPISGHVSLFWYQQALGQGPEFLTYFQNEAQLDKSGLPSDRFFAERPEGSVSTLKIQRTQQEDSAVYLCASRFARHTEAFFGQGTRLTVV.

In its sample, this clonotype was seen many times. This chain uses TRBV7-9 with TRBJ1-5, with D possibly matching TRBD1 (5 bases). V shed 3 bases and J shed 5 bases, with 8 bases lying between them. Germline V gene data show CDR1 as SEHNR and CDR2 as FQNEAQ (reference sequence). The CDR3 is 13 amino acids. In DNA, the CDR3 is TGTGCCAGCAGCTTCGGGGGGGATCAGCCCCAGCATTTT. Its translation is CASSFGGDQPQHF.

The CDR3 protein is CASSGTIAQQYV. CDR3 in DNA: TGTGCCAGCAGCGGTACGATAGCGCAGCAGTACGTC. The chain has TRBV2 and TRBJ2-7; tentative D call: TRBD2 (5 bases). In germline, CDR1 is SNHLY, CDR2 FYNNEI. This CDR3 is 12 amino acids long. Trimming removed 6 bases at V and 8 bases at J, with 14 bases between.

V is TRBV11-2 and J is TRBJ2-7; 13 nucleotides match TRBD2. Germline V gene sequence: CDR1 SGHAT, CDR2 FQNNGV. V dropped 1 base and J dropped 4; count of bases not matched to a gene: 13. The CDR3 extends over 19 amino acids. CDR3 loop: CASSLVSRLAGGWSYEQYF. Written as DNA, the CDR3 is TGTGCCAGCAGCTTAGTGTCGAGACTAGCGGGGGGCTGGTCTTACGAGCAGTACTTC.

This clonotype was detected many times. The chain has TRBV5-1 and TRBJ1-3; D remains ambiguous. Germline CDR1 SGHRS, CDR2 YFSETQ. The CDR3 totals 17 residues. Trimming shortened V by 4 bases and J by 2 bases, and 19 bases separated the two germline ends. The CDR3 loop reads CASSPLPLKDAGNTIYF. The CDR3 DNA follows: TGCGCCAGCAGCCCACTACCGCTGAAGGACGCTGGAAACACCATATATTTT.

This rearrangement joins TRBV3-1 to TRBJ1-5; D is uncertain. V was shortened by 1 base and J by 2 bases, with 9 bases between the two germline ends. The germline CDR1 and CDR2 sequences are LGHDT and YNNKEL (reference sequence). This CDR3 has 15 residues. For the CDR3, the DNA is TGTGCCAGCAGCCAAGGGGGAAGAGGCAATCAGCCCCAGCATTTT. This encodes CASSQGGRGNQPQHF. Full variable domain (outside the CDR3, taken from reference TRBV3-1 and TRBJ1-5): DTAVSQTPKYLVTQMGNDKSIKCEQNLGHDTMYWYKQDSKKFLKIMFSYNNKELIINETVPNRFSPKSPDKAHLNLHINSLELGDSAVYFCASSQGGRGNQPQHFGDGTRLSIL.

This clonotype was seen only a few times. The CDR3 is CASSGSARPNTEAFF. The CDR3 DNA follows: TGTGCCAGCAGTGGCTCCGCCCGACCGAACACTGAAGCTTTCTTT. J is TRBJ1-1 and V is TRBV6-1, with D unclear. Trimming removed 4 bases at V and 1 base at J, with 13 bases between. This CDR3 comprises 15 residues. CDR1 and CDR2 from the germline V gene are MNHNS and SASEGT.

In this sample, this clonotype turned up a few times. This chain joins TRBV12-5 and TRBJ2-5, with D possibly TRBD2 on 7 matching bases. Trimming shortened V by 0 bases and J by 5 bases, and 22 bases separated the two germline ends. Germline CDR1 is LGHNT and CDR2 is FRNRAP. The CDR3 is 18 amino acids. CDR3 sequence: CASGLVPDGGLQGETQYF. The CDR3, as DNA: TGTGCTAGTGGTTTGGTACCCGACGGGGGGCTACAAGGGGAGACCCAGTACTTC. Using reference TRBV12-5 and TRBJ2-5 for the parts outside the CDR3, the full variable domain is DARVTQTPRHKVTEMGQEVTMRCQPILGHNTVFWYRQTMMQGLELLAYFRNRAPLDDSGMPKDRFSAEMPDATLATLKIQPSEPRDSAVYFCASGLVPDGGLQGETQYFGPGTRLLVL.

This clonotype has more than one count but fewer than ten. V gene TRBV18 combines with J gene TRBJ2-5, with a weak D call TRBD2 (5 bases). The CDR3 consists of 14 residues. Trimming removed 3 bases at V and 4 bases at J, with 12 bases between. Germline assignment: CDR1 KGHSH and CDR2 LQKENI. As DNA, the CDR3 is TGTGCCAGCTCACCCGGGGTCCCGCCAGAGACCCAGTACTTC. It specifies CASSPGVPPETQYF. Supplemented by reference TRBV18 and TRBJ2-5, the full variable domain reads NAGVMQNPRHLVRRRGQEARLRCSPMKGHSHVYWYRQLPEEGLKFMVYLQKENIIDESGMPKERFSAEFPKEGPSILRIQQVVRGDSAAYFCASSPGVPPETQYFGPGTRLLVL.

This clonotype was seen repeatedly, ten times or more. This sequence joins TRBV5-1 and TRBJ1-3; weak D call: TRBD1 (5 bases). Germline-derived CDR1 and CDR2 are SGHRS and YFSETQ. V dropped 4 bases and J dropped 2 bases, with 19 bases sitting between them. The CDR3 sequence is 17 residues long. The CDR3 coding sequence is TGCGCCAGCAGCCGTGCTGTAGGGGACTCTGCTGGAAACACCATATATTTT. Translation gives CASSRAVGDSAGNTIYF.

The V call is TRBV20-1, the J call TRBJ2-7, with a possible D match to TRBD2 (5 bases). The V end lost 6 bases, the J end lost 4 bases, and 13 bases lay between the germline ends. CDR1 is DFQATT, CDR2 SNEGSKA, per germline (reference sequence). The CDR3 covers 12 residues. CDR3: CSAKRADYEQYF. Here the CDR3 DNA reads TGCAGTGCAAAGAGGGCGGATTACGAGCAGTACTTC.

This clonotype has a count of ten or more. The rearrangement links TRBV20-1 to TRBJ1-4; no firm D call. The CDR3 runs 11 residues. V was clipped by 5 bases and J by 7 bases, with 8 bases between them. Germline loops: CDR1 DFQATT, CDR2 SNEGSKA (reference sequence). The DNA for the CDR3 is TGCAGTGCTCCTTACGCTGAAAAACTGTTTTTT. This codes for CSAPYAEKLFF.

Written as DNA, the CDR3 is TGTGCCAGCAGCTTAGTTGCGGGGAACACTGAAGCTTTCTTT. Translating it yields CASSLVAGNTEAFF. The V gene is TRBV7-9, the J gene TRBJ1-1; D is unclear. CDR1 is SEHNR and CDR2 is FQNEAQ in the germline V gene (reference sequence). CDR3 length: 14 amino acids. V lost 1 base, J lost 1 base, and 7 bases lay in between.

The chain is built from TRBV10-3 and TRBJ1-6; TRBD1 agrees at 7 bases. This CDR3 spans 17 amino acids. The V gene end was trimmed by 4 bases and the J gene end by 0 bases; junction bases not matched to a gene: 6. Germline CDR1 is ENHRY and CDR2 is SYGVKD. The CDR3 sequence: CAISGGGQSSYNSPLHF. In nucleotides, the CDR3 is TGTGCCATCAGTGGCGGGGGACAGAGCTCCTATAATTCACCCCTCCACTTT.

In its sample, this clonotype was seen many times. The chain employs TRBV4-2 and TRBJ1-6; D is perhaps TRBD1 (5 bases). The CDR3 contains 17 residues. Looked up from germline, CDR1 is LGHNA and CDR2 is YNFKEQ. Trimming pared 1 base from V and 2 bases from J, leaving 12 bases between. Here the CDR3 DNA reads TGTGCCAGCAGCCAAGGGGGGATTGGACCCTATAATTCACCCCTCCACTTT. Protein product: CASSQGGIGPYNSPLHF.

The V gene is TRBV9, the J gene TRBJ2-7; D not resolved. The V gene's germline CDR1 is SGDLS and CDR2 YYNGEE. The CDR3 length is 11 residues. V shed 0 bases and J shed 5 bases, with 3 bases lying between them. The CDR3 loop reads CASSVDHEQYF. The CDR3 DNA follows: TGTGCCAGCAGCGTAGACCACGAGCAGTACTTC.

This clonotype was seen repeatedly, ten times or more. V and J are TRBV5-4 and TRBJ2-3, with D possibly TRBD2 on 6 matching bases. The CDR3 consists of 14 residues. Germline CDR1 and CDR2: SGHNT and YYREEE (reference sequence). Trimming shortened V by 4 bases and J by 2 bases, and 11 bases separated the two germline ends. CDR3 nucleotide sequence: TGTGCCAGCAGCGGGGACTTTCACACAGATACGCAGTATTTT. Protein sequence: CASSGDFHTDTQYF. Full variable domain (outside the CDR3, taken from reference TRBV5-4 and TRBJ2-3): ETGVTQSPTHLIKTRGQQVTLRCSSQSGHNTVSWYQQALGQGPQFIFQYYREEENGRGNFPPRFSGLQFPNYSSELNVNALELDDSALYLCASSGDFHTDTQYFGPGTRLTVL.

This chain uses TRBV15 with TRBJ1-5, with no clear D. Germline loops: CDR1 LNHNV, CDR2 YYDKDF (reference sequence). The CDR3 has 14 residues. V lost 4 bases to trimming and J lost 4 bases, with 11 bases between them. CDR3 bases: TGTGCCACCAGCATAAGCAGTGGGAATCAGCCCCAGCATTTT. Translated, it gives CATSISSGNQPQHF.

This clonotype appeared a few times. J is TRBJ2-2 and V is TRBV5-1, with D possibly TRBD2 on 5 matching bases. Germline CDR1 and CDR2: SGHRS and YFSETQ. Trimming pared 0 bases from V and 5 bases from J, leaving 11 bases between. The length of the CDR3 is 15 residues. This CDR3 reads CASSLGARGTGELFF. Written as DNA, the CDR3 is TGCGCCAGCAGCTTGGGAGCCCGGGGTACCGGGGAGCTGTTTTTT.

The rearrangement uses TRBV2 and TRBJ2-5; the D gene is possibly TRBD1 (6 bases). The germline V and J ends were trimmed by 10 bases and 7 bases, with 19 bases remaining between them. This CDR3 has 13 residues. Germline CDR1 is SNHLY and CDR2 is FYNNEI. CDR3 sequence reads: CAITGFLGGTQYF. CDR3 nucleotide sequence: TGTGCCATTACGGGATTCTTAGGGGGGACCCAGTACTTC. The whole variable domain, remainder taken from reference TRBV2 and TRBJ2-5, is EPEVTQTPSHQVTQMGQEVILRCVPISNHLYFYWYRQILGQKVEFLVSFYNNEISEKSEIFDDQFSVERPDGSNFTLKIRSTKLEDSAMYFCAITGFLGGTQYFGPGTRLLVL.

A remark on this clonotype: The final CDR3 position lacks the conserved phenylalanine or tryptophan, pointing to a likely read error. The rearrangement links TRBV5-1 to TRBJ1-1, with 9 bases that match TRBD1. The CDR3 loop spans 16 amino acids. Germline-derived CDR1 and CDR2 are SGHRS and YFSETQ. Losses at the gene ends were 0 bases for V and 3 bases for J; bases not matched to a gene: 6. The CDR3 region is CASSLAGTGRHTEAFS. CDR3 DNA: TGCGCCAGCAGCTTGGCGGGGACAGGGAGGCACACTGAAGCTTTCTCT.

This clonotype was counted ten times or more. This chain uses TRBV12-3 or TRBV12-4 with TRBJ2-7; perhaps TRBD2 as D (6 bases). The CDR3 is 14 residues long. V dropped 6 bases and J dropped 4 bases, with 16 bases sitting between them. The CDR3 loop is CASRSKSRGYEQYF. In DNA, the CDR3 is TGTGCCAGCAGATCCAAGAGTCGGGGGTACGAGCAGTACTTC.